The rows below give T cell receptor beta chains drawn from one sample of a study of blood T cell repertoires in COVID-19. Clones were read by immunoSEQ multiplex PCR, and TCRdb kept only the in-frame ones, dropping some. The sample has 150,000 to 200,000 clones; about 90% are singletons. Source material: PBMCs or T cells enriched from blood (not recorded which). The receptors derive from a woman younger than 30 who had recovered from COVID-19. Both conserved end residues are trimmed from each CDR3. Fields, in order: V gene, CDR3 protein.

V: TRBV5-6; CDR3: ASSLGQFYEQY
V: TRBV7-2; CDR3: ASSLIDTLASGNTIY
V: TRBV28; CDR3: ASSLRQGFPSLH
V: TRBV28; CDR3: ASSSTGQGLGYEQY
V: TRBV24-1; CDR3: APPGEPGDEQY
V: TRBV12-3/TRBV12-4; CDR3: ASSLGRVPEQY
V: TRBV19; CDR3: ASSIASSGRLDEQF
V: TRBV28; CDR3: ASSSGGQPSNQPQH
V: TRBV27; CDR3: ASSLSGTGAPVGELF
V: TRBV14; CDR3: ASSLALGGGGYEQY
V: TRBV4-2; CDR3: ASSQVDTSGGNEQF
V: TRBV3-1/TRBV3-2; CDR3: ASSHQAGGQETQY
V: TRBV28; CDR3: ASQTLIGRQGPIYEQY
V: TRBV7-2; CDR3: ASSLVGASNQPQH
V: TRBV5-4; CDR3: ASSSGISSGNTIY
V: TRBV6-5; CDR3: ASSYRGMNTEAF
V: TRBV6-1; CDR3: ASSEGAGGPYNEQF
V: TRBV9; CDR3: ASSVGGGETQY
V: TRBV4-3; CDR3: ASSHPSGGGEKLF
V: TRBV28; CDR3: ASSRQGAYIGYT